These T cell receptor beta chains were read from a single sample in a study of T-cell memory formation after mild COVID-19. TCRdb recomputed calls from the 5' RACE reads with MiXCR, one row per CDR3 protein. The data show 300,000 to 400,000 distinct CDR3 sequences, roughly 15% seen once. The sequencing input was PBMCs or a T cell subset sorted from them (not recorded which). All receptors derive from a man between 18 and 35 years old who had mild COVID-19 (a few samples of this study predate the infection). Cell type and time point are not known. The CDR3 runs from the conserved cysteine through the conserved F or W.

V gene,J gene,CDR3 protein
TRBV12-3/TRBV12-4,TRBJ1-5,CASTPRQGAAAQHF
TRBV6-5,TRBJ1-1,CASSYSPGRSNTEAFF
TRBV29-1,TRBJ2-1,CSVDEGADEQFF
TRBV5-1,TRBJ2-1,CASRPGTASYNEQFF
TRBV4-3,TRBJ2-1,CASSPRIIHNEQFF
TRBV7-7,TRBJ2-5,CASSRGREGETQYF
TRBV7-2,TRBJ2-7,CASSPGTSGGGDYEQYF
TRBV6-5,TRBJ1-5,CASSYSAAINQPQHF
TRBV10-3,TRBJ2-5,CAISGDGLSETQYF
TRBV20-1,TRBJ1-2,CSAYSLNRHYGYTF
TRBV9,TRBJ2-5,CASSVGRYEETQYF
TRBV18,TRBJ2-3,CASSPPEGVDTQYF
TRBV7-9,TRBJ2-3,CASRLTGGVDTQYF
TRBV6-1,TRBJ2-1,CASTGQVNSYNEQFF
TRBV28,TRBJ2-1,CASSSTRTGLQFF
TRBV19,TRBJ1-5,CASSRPQGKNQPQHF
TRBV28,TRBJ1-1,CASSREGTEAFF
TRBV12-3/TRBV12-4,TRBJ2-1,CASRGSGGDDEQFF
TRBV20-1,TRBJ2-3,CSALGLGLDTQYF
TRBV7-9,TRBJ1-1,CASSSPDRGNTEAFF
TRBV11-2,TRBJ1-2,CARSPTSGQGNYGYTF
TRBV20-1,TRBJ1-2,CSARWTGFNGYTF
TRBV12-3/TRBV12-4,TRBJ2-3,CASRGSGSTDTQYF
TRBV12-3/TRBV12-4,TRBJ1-3,CASSLGVSGNTIYF
TRBV6-5,TRBJ2-3,CASNEIAAGTDTQYF
TRBV6-2/TRBV6-3,TRBJ1-1,CASSYGTGARTEAFF
TRBV7-2,TRBJ2-7,CASSPGQAFYEQYF
TRBV7-3,TRBJ1-1,CASSLSVDTEAFF
TRBV28,TRBJ2-3,CAVRGTSGGKTQYF
TRBV3-1,TRBJ1-6,CASSQVHSGLSPLHF
TRBV5-4,TRBJ2-1,CASSPWTGGRISYNEQFF
TRBV4-3,TRBJ2-1,CASSQDPLRRGNYNEQFF
TRBV5-6,TRBJ1-3,CASSLGGTGANTIYF
TRBV12-3/TRBV12-4,TRBJ2-3,CASRERPGGTQYF
TRBV5-5,TRBJ1-5,CASSLGSDSNQPQHF
TRBV27,TRBJ1-6,CASSPDRGRGGLSPLHF
TRBV10-3,TRBJ2-1,CAISTGQYNEQFF
TRBV20-1,TRBJ2-3,CSEAKRGTDTQYF
TRBV9,TRBJ2-7,CASSVSQDTYEQYF
TRBV29-1,TRBJ1-2,CSVAEGGGYTF
TRBV6-2/TRBV6-3,TRBJ2-3,CASSGRDRDLRSFGGPDTQYF
TRBV12-3/TRBV12-4,TRBJ1-5,CASSLGSYSNQPQHF
TRBV5-1,TRBJ2-1,CASLAGKEPYNEQFF
TRBV12-3/TRBV12-4,TRBJ1-2,CASSLEYGVYGYTF
TRBV5-1,TRBJ2-1,CASSLVAGGENEQFF
TRBV6-5,TRBJ2-3,CASSSYGDTQYF
TRBV10-3,TRBJ2-1,CAISGNLERGTYEQFF
TRBV5-1,TRBJ1-1,CASSFTSQTGRTEAFF